These 5 T cell receptor beta chains were sequenced from one sample in a study of blood T cell repertoires in COVID-19. Some clones are missing from TCRdb's copy, which holds only in-frame ones; the method was immunoSEQ multiplex PCR. This table has a few hundred thousand clones, approximately 83% appearing once. Sequenced: PBMCs or T cells enriched from blood (not recorded which). The receptors were sampled from a man aged 25 to 40 who had recovered from COVID-19.

V and J are TRBV6-5 and TRBJ2-3; no firm D call. Trimming took 10 bases from V and 0 from J, leaving 14 bases between them. The CDR3 spans 14 residues. Looked up from germline, CDR1 is MNHEY and CDR2 is SVGAGI. CDR3 in amino acids: CATRPVTSTDTQYF. The CDR3 region has the DNA TGTGCCACTAGACCAGTAACTAGCACAGATACGCAGTATTTT.

V is TRBV5-5 and J is TRBJ1-1; 8 nucleotides align to TRBD1. The CDR3 contains 15 residues. In germline, CDR1 is SGHKS, CDR2 YYEKEE (reference sequence). V was clipped by 3 bases and J by 0 bases; unmatched bases: 4. CDR3 coding DNA: TGTGCCAGCAGCTATACGACAGGGGTGAACACTGAAGCTTTCTTT. This encodes CASSYTTGVNTEAFF.

This chain connects TRBV3-1 (or the pseudogene TRBV3-2) to TRBJ2-1, with 9 bases identical to TRBD1. The CDR3 loop spans 18 amino acids. Germline CDR1 reads LGHDT; CDR2 reads YNNKEL (reference sequence). Trimming cost V 0 bases and J 6 bases; bases outside gene matches: 12. The CDR3 protein is CASSQDITGGFRFNEQFF. The CDR3 coding sequence is TGTGCCAGCAGCCAAGATATAACAGGGGGCTTTAGGTTCAATGAGCAGTTCTTC.

This rearrangement joins TRBV6-5 to TRBJ1-2, with TRBD1 as a possible D gene (5 bases). Trimming removed 7 bases from V and 6 bases from J, with 18 bases in between. CDR3 length: 14 amino acids. Germline loops: CDR1 MNHEY, CDR2 SVGAGI. CDR3 region: CASTLRGSLDGYTF. In DNA, the CDR3 is TGTGCCAGCACTTTACGGGGGTCCCTTGATGGCTACACCTTC.

The genes are TRBV7-2 and TRBJ1-4; D possibly corresponds to TRBD1 (5 bases). The ends were cut back, 1 base at V and 8 bases at J, with 11 bases in the middle. Germline loops: CDR1 SGHTA, CDR2 FQGNSA. The CDR3 runs to 14 residues. CDR3 sequence (DNA): TGTGCCAGCAGCTTAGATCAGGGAGGGGAAAAACTGTTTTTT. Residues: CASSLDQGGEKLFF.